The 28 T cell receptor beta chains below come from one sample, sequenced in a study of T cells in Graves' hyperthyroidism and ophthalmopathy. TCR beta CDR3 regions were amplified from RNA transcripts. When the TCR CDR3 underwent first-round RT-PCR, the HTBI primer set was used. TCRdb re-analysed the multiplex PCR reads in MiXCR, keeping a single row per CDR3 protein. The repertoire consists of 300,000 to 400,000 distinct CDR3 sequences, with roughly 15% occurring once and the leading ten covering around 19%. What was sequenced was blood. Receptors originate from a woman aged 30 to 39 with Graves' ophthalmopathy.

This clonotype was counted ten times or more. The V and J genes are TRBV12-3 or TRBV12-4 and TRBJ1-5, with 10 bases fitting TRBD1. V gave up 5 bases and J gave up 7 bases; unmatched junction bases: 5. The CDR3 spans 14 residues. The CDR3 DNA reads TGTGCCAGCAGTCGACAGGGGGCGAGGCAGCCCCAGCATTTT. Residues: CASSRQGARQPQHF.

The rearrangement links TRBV5-5 to TRBJ2-1; D gene unclear. This CDR3 is 13 amino acids long. In germline, CDR1 is SGHKS, CDR2 YYEKEE (reference sequence). The V and J ends lost 0 bases and 7 bases respectively, with 8 bases between them. CDR3 sequence (DNA): TGTGCCAGCAGCTTGGGCAGAATGAATGAGCAGTTCTTC. It codes for CASSLGRMNEQFF.

This clonotype was seen a few times. V is TRBV12-5 and J is TRBJ2-3; D might be TRBD1 (6 bases). The length of the CDR3 is 12 residues. Per germline, CDR1 LGHNT and CDR2 FRNRAP. V gave up 1 base and J gave up 11 bases, with 10 bases separating them. CDR3 sequence: CASGLDRVGQYF. In nucleotides, the CDR3 is TGTGCTAGTGGTTTGGACAGGGTAGGGCAGTATTTT.

This clonotype was detected ten times or more. The chain combines TRBV5-1 with TRBJ2-7, with a weak D call TRBD1 (6 bases). Trimming removed 3 bases from V and 6 bases from J, with 10 bases in between. The CDR3 covers 12 residues. CDR1 and CDR2 (germline): SGHRS, YFSETQ. CDR3 DNA: TGCGCCAGCAGCTCCACAGGGAGCGAGCAGTACTTC. Amino acid sequence: CASSSTGSEQYF.

This clonotype was picked up a small number of times. A read error is possible here, since a much larger clone lies one base away. This chain joins TRBV7-3 and TRBJ2-2; weak D call: TRBD1 (8 bases). Germline lookup yields CDR1 SGHTA and CDR2 FQGTGA. V lost 5 bases and J lost 7, with 17 bases in between. There are 15 residues in the CDR3. CDR3 loop: CASSLRQGRDGELFF. CDR3 DNA sequence: TGTGCCAGCAGCCTCCGACAGGGGAGGGACGGGGAGCTGTTTTTT. The whole variable domain, filled in from reference TRBV7-3 and TRBJ2-2, reads GAGVSQTPSNKVTEKGKYVELRCDPISGHTALYWYRQSLGQGPEFLIYFQGTGAADDSGLPNDRFFAVRPEGSVSTLKIQRTERGDSAVYLCASSLRQGRDGELFFGEGSRLTVL.

This clonotype has just a few counts. The junction shows a germline mismatch at one end, possibly a read error. This sequence joins TRBV9 and TRBJ2-7, with D uncertain. The CDR3 totals 12 residues. The germline CDR1 and CDR2 sequences are SGDLS and YYNGEE. CDR3 residues: CASSVISHEQYF. DNA of the CDR3: TGTGCCAGCAGCGTAATCTCCCACGAGCAGTACTTC.

V usage is TRBV20-1 and J usage is TRBJ2-5; D unclear. The CDR3 has 13 amino acids. The V gene's germline CDR1 is DFQATT and CDR2 SNEGSKA (reference sequence). The V gene lost 0 bases and the J gene lost 1 base, with 6 bases spanning the gap. The CDR3 protein is CSAREGLQETQYF. In DNA, the CDR3 is TGCAGTGCTAGAGAGGGCCTCCAAGAGACCCAGTACTTC.

This clonotype was observed many times. This rearrangement joins TRBV20-1 to TRBJ1-1, with a possible D match to TRBD1 (5 bases). Germline V gene sequence: CDR1 DFQATT, CDR2 SNEGSKA (reference sequence). The CDR3 length is 12 residues. Trimming took off 6 bases at V and 5 bases at J, with 13 bases between the two ends. The CDR3 reads CSASGIGTEAFF. The CDR3 coding sequence is TGCAGTGCCTCAGGGATCGGGACTGAAGCTTTCTTT.

This clonotype has a count of ten or more. The chain has TRBV30 and TRBJ1-2; no definite D call. This CDR3 has 16 amino acids. The germline V gene encodes CDR1 GTSNPN and CDR2 SVGIG (reference sequence). V was pared by 2 bases and J by 1 base, with 17 bases between. CDR3 sequence: CAWSPFASHGNYGYTF. In DNA, the CDR3 is TGTGCCTGGAGTCCTTTCGCTAGTCACGGTAACTATGGCTACACCTTC. Together with reference TRBV30 and TRBJ1-2, the CDR3 gives the full variable domain: SQTIHQWPATLVQPVGSPLSLECTVEGTSNPNLYWYRQAAGRGLQLLFYSVGIGQISSEVPQNLSASRPQDRQFILSSKKLLLSDSGFYLCAWSPFASHGNYGYTFGSGTRLTVV.

The sample holds many counts of this clonotype. The chain recombines TRBV11-2 with TRBJ2-1; D might be TRBD2 (6 bases). Germline V gives CDR1 SGHAT, CDR2 FQNNGV. The CDR3 is 15 residues long. Trimming shortened V by 4 bases and J by 0 bases, and 10 bases separated the two germline ends. Here the CDR3 reads CASSSTSLSYNEQFF. The CDR3 coding sequence is TGTGCCAGCAGCTCGACTAGTCTCTCCTACAATGAGCAGTTCTTC.

The V and J genes are TRBV15 and TRBJ2-3, with unresolved D. The germline CDR1 and CDR2 sequences are LNHNV and YYDKDF (reference sequence). CDR3 length: 13 amino acids. With 3 bases removed from V and 3 bases from J, the gap between germline ends came to 7 bases. CDR3 bases: TGTGCCACCAGCAGGACGGATACAGATACGCAGTATTTT. Residues: CATSRTDTDTQYF.

This clonotype was seen repeatedly, ten times or more. This chain connects TRBV7-9 to TRBJ2-7; a possible D gene is TRBD2 (6 bases). Germline V gene sequence: CDR1 SEHNR, CDR2 FQNEAQ (reference sequence). The CDR3 runs 11 residues. Trimming removed 4 bases at V and 5 bases at J, with 6 bases between. The CDR3 is CASSSGDEQYF. CDR3 coding DNA: TGTGCCAGCAGCTCGGGGGACGAGCAGTACTTC. The complete variable domain, with remaining parts taken from reference TRBV7-9 and TRBJ2-7, reads DTGVSQNPRHKITKRGQNVTFRCDPISEHNRLYWYRQTLGQGPEFLTYFQNEAQLEKSRLLSDRFSAERPKGSFSTLEIQRTEQGDSAMYLCASSSGDEQYFGPGTRLTVT.

This clonotype came up a few times. The chain recombines TRBV24-1 with TRBJ2-1, with 9 nucleotides matching TRBD2. With 7 bases clipped from V and 10 bases from J, the junction kept 7 bases outside the gene matches. Germline CDR1 and CDR2: KGHDR and SFDVKD. The CDR3 spans 13 residues. The CDR3 loop reads CATRAGGLSEQFF. Here the CDR3 DNA reads TGTGCCACCAGGGCGGGGGGGCTGTCGGAGCAGTTCTTC.

This clonotype has ten or more counts. This chain links TRBV6-1 with TRBJ1-5; no clear D. Trimming removed 2 bases at V and 1 base at J, with 6 bases between. The CDR3 loop spans 14 amino acids. CDR1 and CDR2 from the germline V gene are MNHNS and SASEGT. CDR3 residues: CASSERRSNQPQHF. CDR3 bases: TGTGCCAGCAGTGAAAGGCGGAGCAATCAGCCCCAGCATTTT.

The chain recombines TRBV24-1 with TRBJ1-1; tentatively, D is TRBD1 (6 bases). This CDR3 has 12 amino acids. The germline V gene has CDR1 KGHDR and CDR2 SFDVKD. V lost 1 base and J lost 8, with 7 bases in between. CDR3 protein: CATSDFGTEAFF. The CDR3 DNA sequence: TGTGCCACCAGTGATTTTGGGACAGAAGCTTTCTTT.

At least ten counts were recorded for this clonotype. The chain joins TRBV27 to TRBJ1-2, with D possibly being TRBD1 (6 bases). The CDR3 totals 15 residues. V was pared by 5 bases and J by 2 bases, with 15 bases between. Germline assignment: CDR1 MNHEY and CDR2 SMNVEV (reference sequence). CDR3 sequence reads: CASSEYRAANYGYTF. Written as DNA, the CDR3 is TGTGCCAGCAGTGAATACAGGGCCGCCAACTATGGCTACACCTTC.

This clonotype was seen a handful of times. The rearrangement links TRBV29-1 to TRBJ2-7; 11 bases map to TRBD1. Trimming cost V 5 bases and J 3 bases; bases outside gene matches: 6. The CDR3 loop spans 14 amino acids. Germline V gene data show CDR1 as SQVTM and CDR2 as ANQGSEA. The CDR3 region is CSVIPGQGVYEQYF. The CDR3, as DNA: TGCAGCGTTATACCGGGACAGGGGGTCTACGAGCAGTACTTC.

This clonotype was found many times. The chain uses TRBV12-5 and TRBJ2-7; D possibly matches TRBD1 or TRBD2 (5 bases each). The CDR3 totals 13 residues. V dropped 0 bases and J dropped 7 bases, with 10 bases sitting between them. Germline CDR1 reads LGHNT; CDR2 reads FRNRAP. CDR3: CASGLVAGREQYF. The CDR3 DNA follows: TGTGCTAGTGGTTTGGTAGCAGGGAGAGAGCAGTACTTC. The entire variable domain, with the rest obtained from reference TRBV12-5 and TRBJ2-7, is as follows: DARVTQTPRHKVTEMGQEVTMRCQPILGHNTVFWYRQTMMQGLELLAYFRNRAPLDDSGMPKDRFSAEMPDATLATLKIQPSEPRDSAVYFCASGLVAGREQYFGPGTRLTVT.

The table lists this clonotype with many counts. The chain links TRBV30 to TRBJ2-2; a possible D gene is TRBD1 (5 bases). V lost 2 bases, J lost 2 bases, and 12 bases lay in between. CDR1 is GTSNPN and CDR2 is SVGIG in the germline V gene (reference sequence). The CDR3 extends over 15 amino acids. The CDR3 sequence is CAWSKVQVNTGELFF. CDR3 bases: TGTGCCTGGAGTAAGGTACAGGTAAACACCGGGGAGCTGTTTTTT.

This clonotype has a count of ten or more. V and J are TRBV2 and TRBJ1-3; perhaps TRBD1 as D (5 bases). The CDR3 contains 12 residues. CDR1 SNHLY and CDR2 FYNNEI come from the germline V gene. The germline V and J ends were trimmed by 10 bases and 1 base, with 8 bases remaining between them. The CDR3 loop is CAIRQSGNTIYF. Here the CDR3 DNA reads TGTGCCATCCGACAGTCTGGAAACACCATATATTTT.

This clonotype was seen a handful of times. This chain's CDR3 is CASSSQGGSGTQYF. CDR3 nucleotide sequence: TGTGCCAGCAGTTCCCAGGGGGGCAGCGGTACGCAGTATTTT. The rearrangement joins TRBV28 to TRBJ2-3; weak D call: TRBD1 (7 bases). The CDR3 runs to 14 residues. The germline V and J ends were trimmed by 4 bases and 8 bases, with 16 bases remaining between them. Germline CDR1 MDHEN, CDR2 SYDVKM.

This clonotype has only a few counts. The chain joins TRBV12-5 to TRBJ2-1; 9 positions agree with TRBD1. Germline V gene data show CDR1 as LGHNT and CDR2 as FRNRAP. J was trimmed by 7 bases and V by 6 bases; bases with no gene match: 10. The CDR3 runs 15 residues. CDR3 residues: CASGRDRASLNEQFF. The CDR3 nucleotides read TGTGCTAGTGGACGGGACAGGGCGAGTTTGAATGAGCAGTTCTTC.

This clonotype has at least ten counts. The chain carries TRBV13 and TRBJ2-7, with D tentatively TRBD1 (5 bases). This CDR3 comprises 14 residues. The V gene's germline CDR1 is PRHDT and CDR2 FYEKMQ (reference sequence). V was pared by 4 bases and J by 2 bases, with 12 bases between. The CDR3 sequence is CASSSQGATYEQYF. Here the CDR3 DNA reads TGTGCCAGCAGCTCGCAGGGTGCCACCTACGAGCAGTACTTC.

V is TRBV28 and J is TRBJ2-7, with D perhaps assigned TRBD1 or TRBD2 (5 bases each). V was clipped by 5 bases and J by 3 bases, with 20 bases between them. CDR3 size: 16 residues. Per germline, CDR1 MDHEN and CDR2 SYDVKM. CDR3 nucleotides: TGTGCCAGCAGTACATCCGGGACCCCATTGAACTACGAGCAGTACTTC. It yields the protein CASSTSGTPLNYEQYF.

The table lists this clonotype with many counts. CDR3 DNA sequence: TGCAGTGCTAGTCAGGTAGCGGGGGGTACGCAGTATTTT. This gives the protein CSASQVAGGTQYF. The V gene is TRBV20-1, the J gene TRBJ2-3; 10 bases align to TRBD2. The CDR3 has 13 residues. V gave up 3 bases and J gave up 8 bases; unmatched junction bases: 5. Germline loops: CDR1 DFQATT, CDR2 SNEGSKA (reference sequence).

In this sample, this clonotype turned up many times. In DNA, the CDR3 is TGTGCCAGCAGTTTGCGTAGGGGGGGCGGCTACACCTTC. It specifies CASSLRRGGGYTF. The gene calls are TRBV28 and TRBJ1-2; D perhaps matches TRBD1 (6 bases). Germline V gene sequence: CDR1 MDHEN, CDR2 SYDVKM. Trimming removed 3 bases at V and 8 bases at J, with 13 bases between. This CDR3 is built from 13 residues.

This clonotype was counted between two and nine times. This may be a read error: a much more frequent sequence differs by one nucleotide. V usage is TRBV10-3 and J usage is TRBJ1-1; TRBD1 might be the D (5 bases). This CDR3 has 16 amino acids. V lost 0 bases, J lost 1 base, and 12 bases lay in between. Germline assignment: CDR1 ENHRY and CDR2 SYGVKD. The CDR3 loop reads CAISESPRAGNTEAFF. CDR3 sequence (DNA): TGTGCCATCAGTGAGTCGCCCAGGGCAGGGAACACTGAAGCTTTCTTT.

The chain combines TRBV14 with TRBJ1-2; TRBD1 matches 10 bases. After removal of 7 bases from V and 8 bases from J, the junction contained 7 bases not matched to a gene. The CDR3 runs to 13 residues. CDR1 and CDR2 (germline): SGHDN, FVKESK. The CDR3 nucleotides are TGTGCCAGCACCCGACAGGGGGCGGGCGGCTACACCTTC. This encodes CASTRQGAGGYTF.